What follows are 5 T cell receptor beta chains derived from one specimen sequenced in a study of T cell clonality in common variable immunodeficiency. Produced via immunoSEQ multiplex PCR; TCRdb's table is partial and in-frame only. The data show about 50,000 clones, with none appearing a single time. The sequenced material came from peripheral blood mononuclear cells. These receptors originate from a person between 18 and 75 years old in good health.

As regards this clone: The read terminates 3 residues before the CDR3 end, so the remaining end is supplied by the germline J gene. This rearrangement joins TRBV2 to TRBJ1-1, with 8 bases aligning to TRBD1. Germline CDR1 reads SNHLY; CDR2 reads FYNNEI. The CDR3 has 11 residues. The CDR3 loop reads CASKGQVEAFF. The sequenced part of the CDR3 DNA is TGTGCCAGCAAGGGACAGGTAGAA.

This clone was recorded at least ten times. The sequenced fragment ends 3 residues before the CDR3 boundary, so the rest is inferred from the germline J gene. The rearrangement joins TRBV30 to TRBJ1-2, with TRBD1 matching 7 bases. Germline V gene data show CDR1 as GTSNPN and CDR2 as SVGIG (reference sequence). The CDR3 consists of 11 residues. CDR3 region: CAWGTELGYTF. The part of the CDR3 DNA that was read is TGTGCCTGGGGGACAGAGTTAGGC.

Turning to this clone: The read ends 3 residues early relative to the CDR3; the germline J gene fills the gap. This chain links TRBV7-9 with TRBJ1-1; D call uncertain. V lost 3 bases, J lost 0 bases, and 8 bases lay in between. Germline V gene lookup returns CDR1 SEHNR and CDR2 FQNEAQ (reference sequence). The CDR3 contains 14 residues. CDR3 protein: CASSFGQLNTEAFF. CDR3 DNA (partial): TGTGCCAGCAGCTTTGGGCAGCTGAACACTGAA.

This clone was detected many times. The missing CDR3 end, 3 residues past where the read stops, is filled in from the germline J gene. The rearrangement uses TRBV5-1 and TRBJ1-5, with 10 positions matching TRBD1. J was trimmed by 4 bases and V by 0 bases; bases with no gene match: 7. The V gene's germline CDR1 is SGHRS and CDR2 YFSETQ. This CDR3 contains 17 residues. The CDR3 DNA, read in part, is TGCGCCAGCAGCTTGGCGCCGACAGGGGGCGCAAATCAGCCC. This gives the protein CASSLAPTGGANQP. The entire CDR3 reads CASSLAPTGGANQPQHF. Combining the CDR3 with reference TRBV5-1 and TRBJ1-5 gives the whole variable domain KAGVTQTPRYLIKTRGQQVTLSCSPISGHRSVSWYQQTPGQGLQFLFEYFSETQRNKGNFPGRFSGRQFSNSRSEMNVSTLELGDSALYLCASSLAPTGGANQPQHFGDGTRLSIL.

This clone appeared many times. The CDR3 extends 3 residues past the end of the read, so its final part is completed from the germline J gene. The chain joins TRBV30 to TRBJ2-2, with 7 bases matching TRBD2. Losses at the gene ends were 4 bases for V and 5 bases for J; bases not matched to a gene: 16. Germline CDR1 is GTSNPN and CDR2 is SVGIG (reference sequence). This CDR3 has 17 residues. CDR3 bases read: TGTGCCTGGACTGGTCTGTTCGGCGGGAGAAGAACCGGGGAG. This sequence encodes CAWTGLFGGRRTGE. The entire CDR3 protein reads CAWTGLFGGRRTGELFF.